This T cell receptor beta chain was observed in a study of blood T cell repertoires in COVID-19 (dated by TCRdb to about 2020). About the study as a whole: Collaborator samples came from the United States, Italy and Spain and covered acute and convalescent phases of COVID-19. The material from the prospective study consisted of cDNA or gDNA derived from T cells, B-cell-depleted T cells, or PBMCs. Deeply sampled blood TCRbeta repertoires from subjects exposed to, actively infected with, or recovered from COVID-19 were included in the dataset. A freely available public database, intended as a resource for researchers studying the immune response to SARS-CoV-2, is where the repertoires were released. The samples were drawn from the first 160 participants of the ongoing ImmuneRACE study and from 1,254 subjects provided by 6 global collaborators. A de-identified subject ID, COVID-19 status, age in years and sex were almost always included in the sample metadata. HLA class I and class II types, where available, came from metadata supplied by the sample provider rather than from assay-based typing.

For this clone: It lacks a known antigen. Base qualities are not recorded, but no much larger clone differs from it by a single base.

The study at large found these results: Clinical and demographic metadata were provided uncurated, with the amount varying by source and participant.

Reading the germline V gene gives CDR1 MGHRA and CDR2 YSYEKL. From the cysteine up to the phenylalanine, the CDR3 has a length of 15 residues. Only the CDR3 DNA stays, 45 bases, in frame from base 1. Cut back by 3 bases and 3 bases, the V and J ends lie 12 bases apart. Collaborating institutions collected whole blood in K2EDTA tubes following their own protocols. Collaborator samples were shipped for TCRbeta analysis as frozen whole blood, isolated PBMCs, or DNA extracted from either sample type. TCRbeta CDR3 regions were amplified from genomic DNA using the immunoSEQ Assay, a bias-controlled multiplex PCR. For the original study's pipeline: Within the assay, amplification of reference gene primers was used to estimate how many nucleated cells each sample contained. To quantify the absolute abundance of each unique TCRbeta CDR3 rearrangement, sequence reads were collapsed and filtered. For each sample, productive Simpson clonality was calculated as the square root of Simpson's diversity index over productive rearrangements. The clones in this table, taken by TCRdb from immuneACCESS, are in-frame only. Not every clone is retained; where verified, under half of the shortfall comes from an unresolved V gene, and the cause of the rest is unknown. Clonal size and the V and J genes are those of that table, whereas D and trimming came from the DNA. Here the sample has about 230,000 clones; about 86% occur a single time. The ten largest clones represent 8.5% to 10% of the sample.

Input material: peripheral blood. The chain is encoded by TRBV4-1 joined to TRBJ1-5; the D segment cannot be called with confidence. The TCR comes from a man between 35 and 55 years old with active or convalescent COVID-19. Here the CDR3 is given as CASSHGGASNQPQHF. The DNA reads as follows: TGCGCCAGCAGCCATGGCGGAGCATCCAATCAGCCCCAGCATTTT.